The 32 T cell receptor beta chains presented below share a single source sample, sequenced in a study of blood T cells in healthy people across ages. Primed by a sample-barcoded 5' primer and a J-beta primer mix, a second PCR proceeded for about 6 to 12 cycles. TCRdb processed the 5' RACE reads anew with MiXCR; each CDR3 protein has one entry. Of about 680,000 distinct CDR3 sequences in the sample, about half were seen once. The sample comprised blood. These receptors all come from a woman aged 55 to 70 in good health.

The count of this clonotype is one. The chain is built from TRBV3-1 and TRBJ2-5; 9 nucleotides align to TRBD2. The J call could be wrong; TRBJ2-7 is a better fit for the DNA end. CDR1 and CDR2 (germline): LGHDT, YNNKEL (reference sequence). The CDR3 totals 16 residues. The chain's CDR3 is CASSQATWAGGNEQYF. CDR3 nucleotides: TGTGCCAGCAGCCAGGCAACATGGGCGGGAGGGAACGAGCAGTACTTC.

The chain carries TRBV7-2 and TRBJ2-6, with D perhaps TRBD1 (6 bases). V was cut by 0 bases and J by 9 bases, with 9 bases left in between. Germline CDR1 SGHTA, CDR2 FQGNSA. The CDR3 is 14 residues long. The CDR3 DNA follows: TGTGCCAGCAGCTTAGCAGGGACATTCAACGTCCTGACTTTC. Its protein is CASSLAGTFNVLTF.

This sequence joins TRBV4-1 and TRBJ1-2; D is possibly TRBD1 (5 bases). The V and J ends lost 2 bases and 2 bases respectively, with 12 bases between them. CDR1 MGHRA and CDR2 YSYEKL come from the germline V gene. This CDR3 region has 15 residues. In DNA form, the CDR3 reads TGCGCCAGCAGCCAAATGGGGGGAATCAACTATGGCTACACCTTC. Protein product: CASSQMGGINYGYTF.

This clonotype has only one observation. This chain uses TRBV9 with TRBJ2-1, with TRBD2 identical over 16 bases. Germline assignment: CDR1 SGDLS and CDR2 YYNGEE. The trim removed 3 bases at V and 2 bases at J, leaving 5 bases unmatched. The CDR3 is made up of 18 amino acids. DNA of the CDR3: TGTGCCAGCAGCGCCCGCGGGACTAGCGGGAGGGCCTACAATGAGCAGTTCTTC. This gives the protein CASSARGTSGRAYNEQFF.

This clonotype came up a few times. CDR3 in DNA: TGTGCCAGCACCCAAGGGGGCGGGGCTGAGCAGTTCTTC. Its protein is CASTQGGGAEQFF. This sequence joins TRBV6-2 or TRBV6-3 and TRBJ2-1; possibly TRBD1 for D (7 bases). The germline V and J ends were trimmed by 7 bases and 9 bases, with 16 bases remaining between them. Germline CDR1 and CDR2: MNHEY and SVGEGT. The CDR3 totals 13 residues.

The table lists this clonotype with a few counts. This rearrangement joins TRBV7-2 to TRBJ1-1; D is perhaps TRBD1 (5 bases). Germline CDR1 and CDR2: SGHTA and FQGNSA. With 6 bases removed from V and 1 base from J, the gap between germline ends came to 9 bases. This CDR3 contains 13 residues. CDR3: CASRDTQNTEAFF. DNA for the CDR3: TGTGCCAGCAGGGACACTCAGAACACTGAAGCTTTCTTT.

The chain uses TRBV6-2 or TRBV6-3 and TRBJ1-5; tentatively, D is TRBD1 (5 bases). V was cut by 7 bases and J by 6 bases, with 16 bases left in between. Germline V gives CDR1 MNHEY, CDR2 SVGEGT. This CDR3 spans 14 amino acids. The CDR3 DNA sequence: TGTGCCAGCACTCATGGGGGGGAGATTCAGCCCCAGCATTTT. Residues: CASTHGGEIQPQHF.

This clonotype occurred once. V and J are TRBV5-1 and TRBJ2-3; tentatively, D is TRBD1 (5 bases). V gave up 4 bases and J gave up 2 bases, with 17 bases separating them. The CDR3 consists of 16 residues. Germline values: CDR1 SGHRS, CDR2 YFSETQ. The CDR3 is CASSRALDSSTDTQYF. CDR3 coding DNA: TGCGCCAGCAGCCGCGCCCTCGACAGCTCCACAGATACGCAGTATTTT.

The rearrangement links TRBV4-2 to TRBJ2-3, with TRBD2 matching over 9 bases. This CDR3 is built from 19 residues. V lost 7 bases, J lost 2 bases, and 19 bases stayed unmatched. Germline V gene lookup returns CDR1 LGHNA and CDR2 YNFKEQ. The CDR3 nucleotides are TGTGCCAGCAAATACCATGAGCGACCGACTAGCGGACCCACAGATACGCAGTATTTT. As protein: CASKYHERPTSGPTDTQYF.

The chain has TRBV5-1 and TRBJ2-6; no firm D call. V shed 2 bases and J shed 2 bases, with 5 bases lying between them. CDR3 length equals 14 residues. Germline V CDR1 and CDR2: SGHRS, YFSETQ. The CDR3 nucleotides are TGCGCCAGCAGCTTTCTCCCTGGGGCCAACGTCCTGACTTTC. Translating gives CASSFLPGANVLTF.

The chain recombines TRBV6-2 or TRBV6-3 with TRBJ2-7; a weak D match, TRBD1 (6 bases). The CDR3 consists of 15 residues. Trimming removed 5 bases at V and 1 base at J, with 15 bases between. CDR1 and CDR2 (germline): MNHEY, SVGEGT. The DNA for the CDR3 is TGTGCCAGCAGTCCCAACAGGGTATCGTCCTACGAGCAGTACTTC. It encodes CASSPNRVSSYEQYF.

This clonotype was counted only a few times. V and J are TRBV5-6 and TRBJ2-6; D tentatively reads TRBD1 or TRBD2 (5 bases each). The V end lost 4 bases, the J end lost 2 bases, and 7 bases lay between the germline ends. The CDR3 has 14 residues. The germline V gene has CDR1 SGHDT and CDR2 YYEEEE. CDR3 sequence: CASSGGTGANVLTF. The CDR3 DNA reads as TGTGCCAGCAGCGGGGGAACTGGGGCCAACGTCCTGACTTTC.

The rearrangement links TRBV20-1 to TRBJ2-7; TRBD2 matches at 7 bases. Losses at the gene ends were 3 bases for V and 10 bases for J; bases not matched to a gene: 9. CDR1 is DFQATT, CDR2 SNEGSKA, per germline (reference sequence). The CDR3 has 12 amino acids. The DNA of the CDR3 is TGCAGTGCTAGGCGGCTAGCGGTCGCCCAGTACTTC. Its protein product is CSARRLAVAQYF.

V usage is TRBV7-9 and J usage is TRBJ2-7; D call uncertain. Trimming cost V 1 base and J 2 bases, with 9 bases left between them. CDR3 length: 14 amino acids. Germline V CDR1 and CDR2: SEHNR, FQNEAQ (reference sequence). The CDR3 sequence: CASSLVIAAYEQYF. The CDR3 DNA reads as TGTGCCAGCAGCTTAGTAATTGCGGCCTACGAGCAGTACTTC.

Comment on this clonotype: One junction end disagrees with the germline gene, perhaps due to a read error. This chain joins TRBV4-3 and TRBJ2-1, with TRBD2 matching over 11 bases. CDR1 LGHNA and CDR2 YSLEER come from the germline V gene. This CDR3 spans 18 amino acids. CDR3 sequence (DNA): TGCGCCAGTAGCCAAGAGGAAGTAGCGGGAGGGACGATGTGTGAGCAGTTCTTC. It yields the protein CASSQEEVAGGTMCEQFF.

This clonotype showed up just a few times. This chain joins TRBV7-3 and TRBJ2-1; no clear D gene. Germline-derived CDR1 and CDR2 are SGHTA and FQGTGA. V was clipped by 2 bases and J by 5 bases, with 16 bases between them. The CDR3 is 16 residues long. CDR3 nucleotides: TGTGCCAGCAGCTTATCATTCCAGCGTGGGGACAATGAGCAGTTCTTC. This translates into CASSLSFQRGDNEQFF. The full variable domain, its missing parts supplied by reference TRBV7-3 and TRBJ2-1, is GAGVSQTPSNKVTEKGKYVELRCDPISGHTALYWYRQSLGQGPEFLIYFQGTGAADDSGLPNDRFFAVRPEGSVSTLKIQRTERGDSAVYLCASSLSFQRGDNEQFFGPGTRLTVL.

Concerning this clonotype: This may be a read error, as it is one base from a much larger clone. The V gene is TRBV5-4, the J gene TRBJ2-7, with 8 positions matching TRBD2. CDR1 is SGHNT, CDR2 YYREEE, per germline (reference sequence). V was pared by 0 bases and J by 12 bases, with 14 bases of the junction left unmatched. This CDR3 region has 15 residues. The CDR3 here is CASSLGGSGAETRYF. The CDR3 region has the DNA TGTGCCAGCAGCTTGGGGGGTAGCGGGGCAGAGACCCGGTACTTC.

Details on this clonotype: Mismatch with germline at one junction end may stem from a read error. The chain combines TRBV5-6 with TRBJ2-5; 8 nucleotides line up with TRBD2. TRBJ2-7 matches the DNA end more closely, so the J call is doubtful. Germline V gene lookup returns CDR1 SGHDT and CDR2 YYEEEE. CDR3 length equals 15 residues. The CDR3 DNA is TGTGCTAGCAGCTCCGGGACTAGTTTTCCCCACGAGCAGTACTTC. It codes for CASSSGTSFPHEQYF.

In this sample, this clonotype turned up a few times. V is TRBV24-1 and J is TRBJ2-4; D unclear. The CDR3 runs to 14 residues. Germline V gene lookup returns CDR1 KGHDR and CDR2 SFDVKD. The germline V and J ends were trimmed by 4 bases and 3 bases, with 9 bases remaining between them. CDR3 nucleotides: TGTGCCACCAGTGACCCCCTGGTCAAAAACATTCAGTACTTC. Amino acid sequence: CATSDPLVKNIQYF.

This sequence joins TRBV28 and TRBJ2-3; the match to TRBD2 covers 7 bases. The CDR3 extends over 14 amino acids. The V and J ends lost 6 bases and 5 bases, in that order; junction bases with no gene match: 8. The germline V gene encodes CDR1 MDHEN and CDR2 SYDVKM. DNA for the CDR3: TGTGCCAGCAGGGACCACTCGGGGGGAGATACGCAGTATTTT. It is translated as CASRDHSGGDTQYF. Looking up the rest from reference TRBV28 and TRBJ2-3 gives the full variable domain: DVKVTQSSRYLVKRTGEKVFLECVQDMDHENMFWYRQDPGLGLRLIYFSYDVKMKEKGDIPEGYSVSREKKERFSLILESASTNQTSMYLCASRDHSGGDTQYFGPGTRLTVL.

The CDR3 nucleotides are TGCAGCGTTCAAGGGAGGACCTCGACCTACGAGCAGTACTTC. It codes for CSVQGRTSTYEQYF. The J gene is TRBJ2-7, the V gene TRBV29-1; D is perhaps TRBD2 (6 bases). Trimming left V 5 bases short and J 2 bases short, with 16 bases between. There are 14 residues in the CDR3. CDR1 and CDR2 from the germline V gene are SQVTM and ANQGSEA.

This chain links TRBV4-3 with TRBJ2-1; TRBD1 aligns across 8 bases. CDR1 is LGHNA and CDR2 is YSLEER in the germline V gene. Unmatched junction bases numbered 6, after V lost 3 bases and J lost 2 bases. This CDR3 comprises 16 residues. CDR3 sequence: CASSHRVTGAYNEQFF. The CDR3 DNA reads TGCGCCAGCAGCCACCGAGTGACAGGGGCCTACAATGAGCAGTTCTTC.

This chain links TRBV25-1 with TRBJ2-1; unclear D gene. Germline CDR1 MGHDK, CDR2 SYGVNS. The CDR3 consists of 15 residues. Between the trimmed V and J ends, which lost 2 bases and 3 bases, there was a span of 11 bases. The CDR3: CASSEVGQFYNEQFF. The CDR3 bases are TGTGCCAGCAGTGAAGTCGGGCAGTTCTACAATGAGCAGTTCTTC.

The chain employs TRBV7-2 and TRBJ2-3; 9 nucleotides line up with TRBD2. The V and J ends lost 4 bases and 7 bases, in that order; junction bases with no gene match: 9. CDR1 and CDR2 from the germline V gene are SGHTA and FQGNSA. The CDR3 extends over 15 amino acids. CDR3 nucleotide sequence: TGTGCCAGCAGCTGGGGCGGGAGGGCCCTAAATACGCAGTATTTT. Translated: CASSWGGRALNTQYF.

The chain employs TRBV6-5 and TRBJ2-7; 8 nucleotides line up with TRBD2. This CDR3 is built from 15 residues. CDR1 is MNHEY, CDR2 SVGAGI, per germline. J gave up 3 bases and V 6 bases, and 10 bases lay outside the gene matches. The CDR3 nucleotides read TGTGCCAGCAGGTCCGGGCTAGCGGGCAGCTACGAGCAGTACTTC. This codes for CASRSGLAGSYEQYF.

This chain uses TRBV2 with TRBJ1-1, with D unclear. Trimming shortened V by 7 bases and J by 1 base, and 13 bases separated the two germline ends. This CDR3 comprises 14 residues. Germline-derived CDR1 and CDR2 are SNHLY and FYNNEI. The DNA of the CDR3 is TGTGCCAGCACCGGGAAGACATCGAACACTGAAGCTTTCTTT. It codes for CASTGKTSNTEAFF.

The chain is built from TRBV28 and TRBJ2-5, with 9 bases aligning to TRBD1. The V and J ends lost 5 bases and 0 bases, in that order; junction bases with no gene match: 7. The CDR3 runs 16 residues. Germline V gene sequence: CDR1 MDHEN, CDR2 SYDVKM. The CDR3 protein is CASSPGQGYYQETQYF. CDR3 in DNA: TGTGCCAGCAGTCCGGGACAGGGATACTACCAAGAGACCCAGTACTTC.

This clonotype was recorded many times. This chain connects TRBV29-1 to TRBJ2-7; TRBD1 agrees at 8 bases. The V and J ends lost 7 bases and 2 bases, in that order; junction bases with no gene match: 4. The CDR3 consists of 12 residues. CDR1 is SQVTM and CDR2 is ANQGSEA in the germline V gene. For the CDR3, the DNA is TGCAGCGAAGCGACAGGGGCCTACGAGCAGTACTTC. Amino acids: CSEATGAYEQYF.

The chain combines TRBV5-6 with TRBJ2-5; TRBD2 matches at 12 bases. The CDR3 consists of 15 residues. V shed 1 base, J shed 5 bases, and the junction held 3 bases outside the gene matches. Germline V gives CDR1 SGHDT, CDR2 YYEEEE. CDR3 DNA: TGTGCCAGCAGCTTGCTAGCGGGAGGGCGGGAGACCCAGTACTTC. It is translated as CASSLLAGGRETQYF.

The chain employs TRBV20-1 and TRBJ1-2; the D gene is possibly TRBD1 (5 bases). The ends were cut back, 0 bases at V and 7 bases at J, with 15 bases in the middle. CDR1 is DFQATT, CDR2 SNEGSKA, per germline (reference sequence). This CDR3 spans 14 amino acids. The CDR3 spells CSARDQRGTVGYTF. CDR3 bases: TGCAGTGCTAGAGATCAAAGGGGCACGGTTGGCTACACCTTC.

This rearrangement joins TRBV6-6 to TRBJ2-1, with D unresolved. The CDR3 is made up of 13 amino acids. Germline values: CDR1 MNHNY, CDR2 SVGAGI (reference sequence). V lost 4 bases to trimming and J lost 8 bases, with 12 bases between them. The CDR3 nucleotides are TGTGCCAGCAGTTCCCCCTCTAGTCATGAGCAGTTCTTC. It translates to CASSSPSSHEQFF.

The chain joins TRBV15 to TRBJ2-1; D possibly corresponds to TRBD2 (5 bases). This CDR3 has 15 residues. Germline-derived CDR1 and CDR2 are LNHNV and YYDKDF (reference sequence). The germline V and J ends were trimmed by 3 bases and 0 bases, with 9 bases remaining between them. In DNA form, the CDR3 reads TGTGCCACCAGCAGGGAGGCGGGCTCCTACAATGAGCAGTTCTTC. It specifies CATSREAGSYNEQFF.